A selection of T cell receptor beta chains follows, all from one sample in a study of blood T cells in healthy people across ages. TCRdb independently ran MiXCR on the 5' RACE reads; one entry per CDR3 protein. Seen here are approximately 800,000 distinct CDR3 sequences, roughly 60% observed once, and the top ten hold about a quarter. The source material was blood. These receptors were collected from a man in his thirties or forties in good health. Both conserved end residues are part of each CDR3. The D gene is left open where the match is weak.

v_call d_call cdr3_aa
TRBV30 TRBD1 CAWSEDRGLDYGYTF
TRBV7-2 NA CASSVAPLGTQYF
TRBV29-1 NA CSVEVVQETQYF
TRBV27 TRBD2 CASSLAGFSTDTQYF
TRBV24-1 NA CATSDFGTDTQYF
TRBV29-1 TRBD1 CSVEAGTGALYEQYF
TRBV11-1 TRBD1 CASSLVFRTGFGNEQFF
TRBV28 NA CASSLGFAGGEQFF
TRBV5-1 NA CASSFEGTYEQYF
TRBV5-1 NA CASSLAATTAGANVLTF
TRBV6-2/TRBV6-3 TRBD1 CASSYTGTGTGGYTF
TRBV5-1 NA CASSPIGTGELFF
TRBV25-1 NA CASSKIRGESYEQYF
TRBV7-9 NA CASRASGARYGYTF
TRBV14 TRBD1 CASSQGTGGAWIYGYTF
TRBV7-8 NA CASSKTRRTSDTQYF
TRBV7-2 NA CVSSGAGTSSYEQYF
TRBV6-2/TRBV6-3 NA CASSRFEGPNYGYTF
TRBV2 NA CASRERFGGHNEQFF
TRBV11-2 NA CASSSFSGAGYEQYF
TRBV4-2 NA CASSQDYARGVNEQYF
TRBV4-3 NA CASSQAANTEAFF
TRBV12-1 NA CASSFVCRDTGELFF
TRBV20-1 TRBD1 CSATSGTGANEQFF
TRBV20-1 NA CSAQPGASGANVLTF
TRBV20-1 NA CSAPRGGSSGANVLTF
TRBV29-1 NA CSVRGRGIYNEQFF
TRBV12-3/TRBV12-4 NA CASRLGGGFIYEQYF
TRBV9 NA CASSARGERRSYNSPLHF
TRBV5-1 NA CASSFSPSDTQYF
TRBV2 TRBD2 CASSERGLAVPDTQYF
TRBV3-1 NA CASSQDGRYTEAFF
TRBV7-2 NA CASSLHTGELFF
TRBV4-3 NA CASSQGDRHYEQYF
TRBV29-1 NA CSVPRRTGGYTF
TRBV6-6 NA CASSDTGPQYF
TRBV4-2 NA CASSQAVARGGAETQYF
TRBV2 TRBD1 CASNLNGQGEQFF
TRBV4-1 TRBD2 CASSQDLAGARNTQYF
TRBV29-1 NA CSVPAGHNSEQFF
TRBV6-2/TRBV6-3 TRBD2 CASSLSGVPRHEQFF
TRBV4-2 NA CASSGSKAQETQYF
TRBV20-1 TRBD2 CSAKREGLAGPSLYTDTQYF
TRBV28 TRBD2 CASTETSKAKNIQYF
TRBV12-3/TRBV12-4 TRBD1 CASSLRSPGQGNYGYTF
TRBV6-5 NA CASMEGPNYGYTF
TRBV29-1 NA CSFRDRNRYGYTF
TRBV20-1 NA CSATPPQISYEQYF
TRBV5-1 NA CASSSGLLLAGNEQFF
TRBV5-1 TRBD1 CASSLAGTGLYGYTF
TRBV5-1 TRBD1 CASGAGQGPNEQYF
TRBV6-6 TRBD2 CASSPLLAGGRTDTQYF